Listed here is a single T cell receptor (beta chain). Its antigen is not known. The record originates from a study of T cells in localized non-small cell lung cancer. The table came from immunoSEQ multiplex PCR; TCRdb's copy has only in-frame clones and leaves some out. The sample contains 13,000 or so clones, 86% of which appear only once. From germline, CDR1 is MNHNS and CDR2 SASEGT. V gave up 4 bases and J gave up 8 bases; unmatched junction bases: 13. The CDR3 has 17 residues. Study conclusions and caveats: Appearing in adjacent lung were a median about 59 of the top 100 tumor clones.

The chain joins TRBV6-1 to TRBJ2-1, with 11 nucleotides matching TRBD2. The source is a male donor older than 55 with stage III lung adenocarcinoma. The input for sequencing was peripheral blood, taken before any cancer treatment. CDR3 protein: CASSGSPGTSGLDEQFF. CDR3 nucleotide sequence: TGTGCCAGCAGTGGGAGTCCCGGGACTAGCGGCCTAGATGAGCAGTTCTTC.